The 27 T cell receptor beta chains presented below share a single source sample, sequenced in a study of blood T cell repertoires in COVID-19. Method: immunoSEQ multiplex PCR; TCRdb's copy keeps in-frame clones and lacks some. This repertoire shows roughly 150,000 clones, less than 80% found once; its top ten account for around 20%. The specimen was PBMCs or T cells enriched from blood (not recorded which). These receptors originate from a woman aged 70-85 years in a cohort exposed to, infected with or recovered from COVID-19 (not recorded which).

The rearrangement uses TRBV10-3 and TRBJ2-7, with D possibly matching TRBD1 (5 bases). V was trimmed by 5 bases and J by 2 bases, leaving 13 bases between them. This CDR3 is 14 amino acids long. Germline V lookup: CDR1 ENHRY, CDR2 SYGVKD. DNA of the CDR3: TGTGCCATCAGTCTGGACACCCTTCCCTACGAGCAGTACTTC. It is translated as CAISLDTLPYEQYF.

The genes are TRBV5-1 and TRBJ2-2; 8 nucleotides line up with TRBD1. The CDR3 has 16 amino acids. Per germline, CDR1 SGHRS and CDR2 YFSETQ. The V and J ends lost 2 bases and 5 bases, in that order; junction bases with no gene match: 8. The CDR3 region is CASSLISTGETGELFF. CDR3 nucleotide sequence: TGCGCCAGCAGCTTAATATCGACAGGGGAGACCGGGGAGCTGTTTTTT.

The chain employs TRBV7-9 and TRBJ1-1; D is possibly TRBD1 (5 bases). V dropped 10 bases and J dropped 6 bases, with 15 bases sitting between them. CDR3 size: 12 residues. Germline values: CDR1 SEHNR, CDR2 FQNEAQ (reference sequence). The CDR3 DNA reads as TGTGCCACTAATTGGGGGGAAGCTGAAGCTTTCTTT. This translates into CATNWGEAEAFF. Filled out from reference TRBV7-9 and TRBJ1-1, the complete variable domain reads DTGVSQNPRHKITKRGQNVTFRCDPISEHNRLYWYRQTLGQGPEFLTYFQNEAQLEKSRLLSDRFSAERPKGSFSTLEIQRTEQGDSAMYLCATNWGEAEAFFGQGTRLTVV.

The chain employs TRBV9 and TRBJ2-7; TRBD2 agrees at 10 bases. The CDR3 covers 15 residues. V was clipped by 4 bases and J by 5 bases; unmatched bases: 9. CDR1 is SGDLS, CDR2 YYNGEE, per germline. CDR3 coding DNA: TGTGCCAGCAGCCCCATCGGGACTAGCGTCAACGAGCAGTACTTC. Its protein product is CASSPIGTSVNEQYF.

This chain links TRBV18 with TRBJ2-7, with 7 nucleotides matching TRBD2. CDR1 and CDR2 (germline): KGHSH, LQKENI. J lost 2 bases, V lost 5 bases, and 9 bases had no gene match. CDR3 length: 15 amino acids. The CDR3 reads CASSGEGRFAYEQYF. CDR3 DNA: TGTGCCAGCTCAGGGGAGGGACGATTCGCCTACGAGCAGTACTTC. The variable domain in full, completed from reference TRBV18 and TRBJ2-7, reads NAGVMQNPRHLVRRRGQEARLRCSPMKGHSHVYWYRQLPEEGLKFMVYLQKENIIDESGMPKERFSAEFPKEGPSILRIQQVVRGDSAAYFCASSGEGRFAYEQYFGPGTRLTVT.

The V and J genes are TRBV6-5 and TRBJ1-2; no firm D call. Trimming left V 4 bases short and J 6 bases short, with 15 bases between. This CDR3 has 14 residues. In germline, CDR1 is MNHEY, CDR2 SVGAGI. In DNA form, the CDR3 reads TGTGCCAGCAGTTTCCGACCCGCTGGAGATGGCTACACCTTC. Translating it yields CASSFRPAGDGYTF.

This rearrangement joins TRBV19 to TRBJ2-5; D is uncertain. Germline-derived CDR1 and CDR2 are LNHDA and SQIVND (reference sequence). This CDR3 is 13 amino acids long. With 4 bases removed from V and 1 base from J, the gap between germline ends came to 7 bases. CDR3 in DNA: TGTGCCAGTAGTAGGGCCTTCCAAGAGACCCAGTACTTC. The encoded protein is CASSRAFQETQYF.

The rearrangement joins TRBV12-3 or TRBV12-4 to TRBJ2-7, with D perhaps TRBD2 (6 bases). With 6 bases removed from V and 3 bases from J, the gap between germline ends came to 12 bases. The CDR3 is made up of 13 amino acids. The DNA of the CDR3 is TGTGCCAGCAGGGGGCGGGGTCTCTACGAGCAGTACTTC. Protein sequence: CASRGRGLYEQYF.

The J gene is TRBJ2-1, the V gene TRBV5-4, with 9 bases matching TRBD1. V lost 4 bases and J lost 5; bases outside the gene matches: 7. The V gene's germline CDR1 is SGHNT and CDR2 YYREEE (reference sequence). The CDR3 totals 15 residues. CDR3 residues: CASSKGQGQNNEQFF. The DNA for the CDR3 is TGTGCCAGCAGCAAGGGACAGGGACAGAACAATGAGCAGTTCTTC.

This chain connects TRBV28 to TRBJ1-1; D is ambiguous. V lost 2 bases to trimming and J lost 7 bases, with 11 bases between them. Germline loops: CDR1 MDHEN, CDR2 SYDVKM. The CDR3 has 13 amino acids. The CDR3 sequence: CASSLGGLNEAFF. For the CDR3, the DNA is TGTGCCAGCAGTTTAGGAGGGCTCAATGAAGCTTTCTTT.

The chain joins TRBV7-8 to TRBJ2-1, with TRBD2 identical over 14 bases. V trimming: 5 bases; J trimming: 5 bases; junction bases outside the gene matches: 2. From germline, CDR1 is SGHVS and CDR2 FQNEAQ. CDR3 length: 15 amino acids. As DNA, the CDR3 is TGTGCCAGCAGCCGGGGACTAGCGGGAGACAATGAGCAGTTCTTC. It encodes CASSRGLAGDNEQFF.

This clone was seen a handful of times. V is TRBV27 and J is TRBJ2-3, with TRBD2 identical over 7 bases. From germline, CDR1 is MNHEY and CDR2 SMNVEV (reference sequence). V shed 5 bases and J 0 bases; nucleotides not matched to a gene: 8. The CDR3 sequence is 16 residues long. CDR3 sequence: CASSPQGLPSTDTQYF. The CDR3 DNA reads TGTGCCAGCAGTCCCCAGGGACTACCGAGCACAGATACGCAGTATTTT.

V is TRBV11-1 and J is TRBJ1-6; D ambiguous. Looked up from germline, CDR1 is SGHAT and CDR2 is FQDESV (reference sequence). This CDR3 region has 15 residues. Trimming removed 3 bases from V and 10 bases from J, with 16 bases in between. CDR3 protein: CASSLLAAGESPLHF. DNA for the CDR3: TGTGCCAGCAGCTTGTTGGCTGCCGGGGAGTCACCCCTCCACTTT.

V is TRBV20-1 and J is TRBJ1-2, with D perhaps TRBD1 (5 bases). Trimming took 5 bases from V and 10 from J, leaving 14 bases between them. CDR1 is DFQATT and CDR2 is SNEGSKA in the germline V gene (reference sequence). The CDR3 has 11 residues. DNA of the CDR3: TGCAGTGCTCGCAGGGCTGATGACTACACCTTC. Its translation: CSARRADDYTF.

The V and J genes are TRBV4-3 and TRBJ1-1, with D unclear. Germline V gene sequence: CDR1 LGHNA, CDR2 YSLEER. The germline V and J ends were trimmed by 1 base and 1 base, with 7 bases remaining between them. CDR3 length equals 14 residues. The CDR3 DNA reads TGCGCCAGCAGCCAAGTTCGACAGAACACTGAAGCTTTCTTT. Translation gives CASSQVRQNTEAFF.

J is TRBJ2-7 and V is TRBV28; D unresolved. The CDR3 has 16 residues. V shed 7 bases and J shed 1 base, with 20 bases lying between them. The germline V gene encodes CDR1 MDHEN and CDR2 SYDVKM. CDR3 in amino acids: CASNPPGASHSYEQYF. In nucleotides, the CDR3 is TGTGCCAGCAACCCACCAGGCGCTTCTCATTCCTACGAGCAGTACTTC. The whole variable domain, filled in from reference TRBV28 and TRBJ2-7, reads DVKVTQSSRYLVKRTGEKVFLECVQDMDHENMFWYRQDPGLGLRLIYFSYDVKMKEKGDIPEGYSVSREKKERFSLILESASTNQTSMYLCASNPPGASHSYEQYFGPGTRLTVT.

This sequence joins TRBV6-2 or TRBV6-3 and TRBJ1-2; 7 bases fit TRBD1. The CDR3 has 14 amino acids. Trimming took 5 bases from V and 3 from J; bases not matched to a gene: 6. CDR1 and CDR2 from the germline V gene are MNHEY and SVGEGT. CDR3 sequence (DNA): TGTGCCAGCAGTAGGGGACAGCGGTACTATGGCTACACCTTC. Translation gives CASSRGQRYYGYTF.

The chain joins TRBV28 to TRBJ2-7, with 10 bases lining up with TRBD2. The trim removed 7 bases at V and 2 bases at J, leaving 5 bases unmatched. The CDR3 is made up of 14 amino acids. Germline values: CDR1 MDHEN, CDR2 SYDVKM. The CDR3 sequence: CASKTSGFTYEQYF. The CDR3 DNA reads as TGTGCCAGCAAGACTAGCGGGTTTACCTACGAGCAGTACTTC.

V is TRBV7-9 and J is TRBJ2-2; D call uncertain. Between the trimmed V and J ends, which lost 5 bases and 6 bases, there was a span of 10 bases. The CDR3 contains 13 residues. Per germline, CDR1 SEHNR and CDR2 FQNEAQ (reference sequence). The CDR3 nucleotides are TGTGCCAGCAGCCTCCGTCCCCCCGGGGAGCTGTTTTTT. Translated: CASSLRPPGELFF.

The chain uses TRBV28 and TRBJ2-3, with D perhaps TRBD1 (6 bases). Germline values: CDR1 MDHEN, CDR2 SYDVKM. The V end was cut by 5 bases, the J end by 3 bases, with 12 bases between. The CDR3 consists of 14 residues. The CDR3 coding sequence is TGTGCCAGCAGTGGGTGGGGGACAACAGATACGCAGTATTTT. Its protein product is CASSGWGTTDTQYF.

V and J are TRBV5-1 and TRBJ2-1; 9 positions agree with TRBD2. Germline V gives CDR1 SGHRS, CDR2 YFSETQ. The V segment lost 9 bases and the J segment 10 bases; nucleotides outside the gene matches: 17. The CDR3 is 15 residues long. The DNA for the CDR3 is TGCGCCACCGCTAGCGGGAACTCCCGGGACACGGAGCAGTTCTTC. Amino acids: CATASGNSRDTEQFF.

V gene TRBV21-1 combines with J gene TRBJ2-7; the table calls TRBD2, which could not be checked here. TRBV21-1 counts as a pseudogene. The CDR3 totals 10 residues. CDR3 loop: CASSGGVGYF. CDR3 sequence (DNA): TGTGCCAGCAGCGGGGGGGTAGGGTACTTC.

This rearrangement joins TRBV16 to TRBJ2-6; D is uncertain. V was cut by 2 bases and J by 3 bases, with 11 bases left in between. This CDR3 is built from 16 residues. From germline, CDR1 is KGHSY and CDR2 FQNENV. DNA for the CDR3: TGTGCCAGCAGCCAACTACCCGTATATGGGGCCAACGTCCTGACTTTC. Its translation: CASSQLPVYGANVLTF.

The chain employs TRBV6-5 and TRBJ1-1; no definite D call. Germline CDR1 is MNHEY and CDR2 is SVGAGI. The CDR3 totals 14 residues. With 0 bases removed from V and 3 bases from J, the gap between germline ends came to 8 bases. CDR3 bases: TGTGCCAGCAGTTACTCTTACCGGGACACTGAAGCTTTCTTT. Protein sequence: CASSYSYRDTEAFF.

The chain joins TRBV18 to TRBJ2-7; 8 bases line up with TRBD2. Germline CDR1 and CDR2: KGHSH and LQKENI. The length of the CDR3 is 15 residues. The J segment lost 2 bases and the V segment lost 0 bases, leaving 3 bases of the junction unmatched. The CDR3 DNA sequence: TGTGCCAGCTCACCACCCAGCGGGAGACCCTACGAGCAGTACTTC. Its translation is CASSPPSGRPYEQYF.

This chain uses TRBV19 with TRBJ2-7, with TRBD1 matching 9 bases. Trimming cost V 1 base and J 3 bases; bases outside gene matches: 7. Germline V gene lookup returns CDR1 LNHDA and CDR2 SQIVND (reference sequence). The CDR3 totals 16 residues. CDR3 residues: CASSIVKGQGHYEQYF. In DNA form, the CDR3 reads TGTGCCAGTAGTATAGTAAAGGGACAGGGCCACTACGAGCAGTACTTC.

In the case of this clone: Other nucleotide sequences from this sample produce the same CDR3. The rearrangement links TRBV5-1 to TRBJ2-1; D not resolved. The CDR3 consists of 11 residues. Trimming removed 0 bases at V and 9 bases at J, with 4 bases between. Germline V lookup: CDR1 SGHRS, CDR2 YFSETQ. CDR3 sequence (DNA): TGCGCCAGCAGCTTGGTCGGTGAGCAGTTCTTC. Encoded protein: CASSLVGEQFF. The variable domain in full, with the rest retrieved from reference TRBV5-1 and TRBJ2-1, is KAGVTQTPRYLIKTRGQQVTLSCSPISGHRSVSWYQQTPGQGLQFLFEYFSETQRNKGNFPGRFSGRQFSNSRSEMNVSTLELGDSALYLCASSLVGEQFFGPGTRLTVL.